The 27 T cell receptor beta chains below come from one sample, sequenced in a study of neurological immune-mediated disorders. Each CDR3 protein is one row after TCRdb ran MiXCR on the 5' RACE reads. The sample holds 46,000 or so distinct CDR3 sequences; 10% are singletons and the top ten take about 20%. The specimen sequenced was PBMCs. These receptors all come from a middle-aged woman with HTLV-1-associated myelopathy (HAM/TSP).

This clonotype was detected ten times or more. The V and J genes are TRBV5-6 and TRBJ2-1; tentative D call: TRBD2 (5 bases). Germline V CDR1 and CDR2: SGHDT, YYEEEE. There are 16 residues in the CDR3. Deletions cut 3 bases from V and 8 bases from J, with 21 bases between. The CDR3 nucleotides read TGTGCCAGCAGCTGGGGTTATGGAGAGGCCGGGGATGAGCAGTTCTTC. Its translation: CASSWGYGEAGDEQFF.

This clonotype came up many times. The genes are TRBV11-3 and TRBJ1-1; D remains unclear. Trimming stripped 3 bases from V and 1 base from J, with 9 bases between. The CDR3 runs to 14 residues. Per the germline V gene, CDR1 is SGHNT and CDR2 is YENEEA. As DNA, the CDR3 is TGTGCCAGCAGCTTGTCAGGAGAGAACACTGAAGCTTTCTTT. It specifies CASSLSGENTEAFF.

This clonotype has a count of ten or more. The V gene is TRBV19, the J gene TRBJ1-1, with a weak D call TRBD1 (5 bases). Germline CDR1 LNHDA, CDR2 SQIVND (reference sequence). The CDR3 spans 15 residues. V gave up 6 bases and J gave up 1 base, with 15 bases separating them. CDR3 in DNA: TGTGCCAGTAGACAAACCGGGACGGGGAACACTGAAGCTTTCTTT. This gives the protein CASRQTGTGNTEAFF.

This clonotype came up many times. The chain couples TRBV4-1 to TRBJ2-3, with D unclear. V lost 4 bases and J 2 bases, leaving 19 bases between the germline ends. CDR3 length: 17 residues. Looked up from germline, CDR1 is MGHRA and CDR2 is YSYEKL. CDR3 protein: CASSPTDISTHTDTQYF. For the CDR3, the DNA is TGCGCCAGCAGCCCTACGGATATATCCACACACACAGATACGCAGTATTTT.

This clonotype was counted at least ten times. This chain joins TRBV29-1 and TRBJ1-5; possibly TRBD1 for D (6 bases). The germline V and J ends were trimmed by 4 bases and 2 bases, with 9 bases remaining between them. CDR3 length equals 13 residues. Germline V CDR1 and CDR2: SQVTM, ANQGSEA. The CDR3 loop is CSVGQGRNQPQHF. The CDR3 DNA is TGCAGCGTTGGCCAGGGGCGCAATCAGCCCCAGCATTTT.

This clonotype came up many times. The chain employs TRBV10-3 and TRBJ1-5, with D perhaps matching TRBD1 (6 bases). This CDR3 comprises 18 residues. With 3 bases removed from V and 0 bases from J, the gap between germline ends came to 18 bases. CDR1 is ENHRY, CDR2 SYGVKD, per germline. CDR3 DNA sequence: TGTGCCATCAGTGACCCCCTTCGCGGGACAAATAGCAATCAGCCCCAGCATTTT. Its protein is CAISDPLRGTNSNQPQHF.

The CDR3 DNA sequence: TGTGCCAGCGCAAGAAGCAATGAGCAGTTCTTC. It encodes CASARSNEQFF. The V call is TRBV12-3 or TRBV12-4, the J call TRBJ2-1, with D unclear. The V end was cut by 8 bases, the J end by 6 bases, with 8 bases between. This CDR3 comprises 11 residues.

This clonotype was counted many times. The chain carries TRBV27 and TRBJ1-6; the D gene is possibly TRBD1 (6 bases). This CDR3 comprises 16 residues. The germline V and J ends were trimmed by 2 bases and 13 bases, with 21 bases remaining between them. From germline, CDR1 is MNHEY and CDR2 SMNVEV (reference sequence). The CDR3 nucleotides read TGTGCCAGCAGTTTAACCCCCGCATGGGGGGCAGTGCCCCTCCACTTT. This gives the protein CASSLTPAWGAVPLHF.

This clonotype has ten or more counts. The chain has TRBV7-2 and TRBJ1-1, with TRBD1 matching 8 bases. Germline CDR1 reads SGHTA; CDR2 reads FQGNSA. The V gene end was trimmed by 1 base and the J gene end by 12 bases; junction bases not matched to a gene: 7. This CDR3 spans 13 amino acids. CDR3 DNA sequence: TGTGCCAGCAGCTTAGTTCTGACAGGGGAGACTTTCTTT. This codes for CASSLVLTGETFF. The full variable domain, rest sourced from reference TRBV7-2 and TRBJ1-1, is GAGVSQSPSNKVTEKGKDVELRCDPISGHTALYWYRQSLGQGLEFLIYFQGNSAPDKSGLPSDRFSAERTGGSVSTLTIQRTQQEDSAVYLCASSLVLTGETFFGQGTRLTVV.

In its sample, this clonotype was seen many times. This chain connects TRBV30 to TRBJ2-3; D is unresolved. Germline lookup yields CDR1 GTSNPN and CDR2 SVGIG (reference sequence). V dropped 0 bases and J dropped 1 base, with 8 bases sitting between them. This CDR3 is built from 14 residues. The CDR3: CAWSVILGTDTQYF. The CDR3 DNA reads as TGTGCCTGGAGTGTAATTCTGGGCACAGATACGCAGTATTTT.

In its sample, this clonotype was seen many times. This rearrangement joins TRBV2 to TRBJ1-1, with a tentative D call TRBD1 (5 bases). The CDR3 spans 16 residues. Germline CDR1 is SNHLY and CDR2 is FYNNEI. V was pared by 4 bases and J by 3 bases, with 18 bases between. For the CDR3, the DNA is TGTGCCAGCAGTGTTATTATAGGACAAGATTACACTGAAGCTTTCTTT. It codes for CASSVIIGQDYTEAFF.

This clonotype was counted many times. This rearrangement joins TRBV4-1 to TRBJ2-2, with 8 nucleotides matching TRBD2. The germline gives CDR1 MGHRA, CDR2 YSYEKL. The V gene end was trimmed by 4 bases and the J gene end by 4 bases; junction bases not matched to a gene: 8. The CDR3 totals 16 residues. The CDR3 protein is CASSPTRGGGTGELFF. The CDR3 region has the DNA TGCGCCAGCAGCCCTACCCGGGGGGGCGGCACCGGGGAGCTGTTTTTT.

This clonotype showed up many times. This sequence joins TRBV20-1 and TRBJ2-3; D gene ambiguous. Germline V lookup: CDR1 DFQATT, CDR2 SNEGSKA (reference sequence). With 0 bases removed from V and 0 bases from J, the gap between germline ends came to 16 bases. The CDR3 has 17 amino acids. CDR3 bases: TGCAGTGCTAGAGATTATAGGGTGCGGTCAAGCACAGATACGCAGTATTTT. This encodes CSARDYRVRSSTDTQYF.

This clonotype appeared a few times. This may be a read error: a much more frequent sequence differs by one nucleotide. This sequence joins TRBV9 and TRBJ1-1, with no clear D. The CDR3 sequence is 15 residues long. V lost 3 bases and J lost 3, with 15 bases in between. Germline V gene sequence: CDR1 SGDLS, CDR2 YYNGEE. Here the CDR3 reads CASSAFRRPDTEAFF. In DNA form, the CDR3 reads TGTGCCAGCAGCGCATTTCGTAGGCCTGACACTGAAGCTTTCTTT.

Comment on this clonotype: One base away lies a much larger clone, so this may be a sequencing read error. Here the CDR3 reads CASRLNRDELYF. Here the CDR3 DNA reads TGTGCCAGCCGACTCAACAGGGACGAGCTGTACTTC. The chain links TRBV2 to TRBJ2-7; tentative D call: TRBD1 (6 bases). Germline V gene sequence: CDR1 SNHLY, CDR2 FYNNEI. This CDR3 spans 12 amino acids.

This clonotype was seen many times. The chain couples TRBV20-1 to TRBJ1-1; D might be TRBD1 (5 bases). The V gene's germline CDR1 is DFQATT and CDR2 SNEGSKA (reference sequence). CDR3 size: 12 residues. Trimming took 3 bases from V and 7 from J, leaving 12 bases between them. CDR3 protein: CSASYLRGEAFF. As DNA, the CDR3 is TGCAGTGCTAGTTATTTGAGGGGTGAAGCTTTCTTT.

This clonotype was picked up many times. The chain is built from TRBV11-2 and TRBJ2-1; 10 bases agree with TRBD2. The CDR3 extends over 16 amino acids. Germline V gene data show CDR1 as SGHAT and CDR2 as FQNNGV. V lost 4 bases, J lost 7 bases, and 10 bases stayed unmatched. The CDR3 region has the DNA TGTGCCAGCAGCTACTCAGCTAGCGGGGGAATGAATGAGCAGTTCTTC. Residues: CASSYSASGGMNEQFF.

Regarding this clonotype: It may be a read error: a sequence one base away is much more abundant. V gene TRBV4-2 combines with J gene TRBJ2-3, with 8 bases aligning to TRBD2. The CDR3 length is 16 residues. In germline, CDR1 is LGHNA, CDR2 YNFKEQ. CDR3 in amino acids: CASSHNPGGNTDTQFF. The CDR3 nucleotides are TGTGCCAGCAGCCACAACCCGGGGGGGAACACAGATACGCAGTTTTTT.

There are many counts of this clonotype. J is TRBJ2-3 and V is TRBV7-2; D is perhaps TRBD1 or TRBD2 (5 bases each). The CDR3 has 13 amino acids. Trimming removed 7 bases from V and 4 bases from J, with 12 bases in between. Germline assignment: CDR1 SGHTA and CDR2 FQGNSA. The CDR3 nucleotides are TGTGCCAGCATGCTAATGGGGGCAGATACGCAGTATTTT. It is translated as CASMLMGADTQYF.

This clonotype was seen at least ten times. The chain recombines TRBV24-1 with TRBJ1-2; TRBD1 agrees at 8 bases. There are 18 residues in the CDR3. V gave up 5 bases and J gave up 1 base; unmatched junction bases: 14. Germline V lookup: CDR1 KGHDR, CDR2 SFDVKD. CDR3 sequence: CATSGSPGTGGINYGYTF. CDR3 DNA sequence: TGTGCCACCAGTGGCTCACCGGGGACAGGTGGAATTAACTATGGCTACACCTTC.

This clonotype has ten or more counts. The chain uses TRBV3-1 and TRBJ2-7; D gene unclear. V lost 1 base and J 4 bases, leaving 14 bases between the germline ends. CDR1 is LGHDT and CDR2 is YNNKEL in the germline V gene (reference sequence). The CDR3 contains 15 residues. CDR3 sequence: CASSQGSGLGYEQYF. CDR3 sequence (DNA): TGTGCCAGCAGCCAAGGTTCCGGGTTGGGTTACGAGCAGTACTTC.

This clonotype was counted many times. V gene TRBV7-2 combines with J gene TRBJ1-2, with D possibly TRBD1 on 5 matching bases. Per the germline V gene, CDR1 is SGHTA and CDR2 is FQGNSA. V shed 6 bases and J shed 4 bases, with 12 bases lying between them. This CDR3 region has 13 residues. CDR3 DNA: TGTGCCAGCAGTTTCCGGGGGGGCTATGGCTACACCTTC. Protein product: CASSFRGGYGYTF.

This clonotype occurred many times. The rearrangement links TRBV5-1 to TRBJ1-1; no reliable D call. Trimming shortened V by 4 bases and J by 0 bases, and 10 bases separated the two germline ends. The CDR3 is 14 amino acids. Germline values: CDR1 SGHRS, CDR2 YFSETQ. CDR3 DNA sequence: TGCGCCAGCAGCCGGGTTGGAGTGAACACTGAAGCTTTCTTT. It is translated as CASSRVGVNTEAFF.

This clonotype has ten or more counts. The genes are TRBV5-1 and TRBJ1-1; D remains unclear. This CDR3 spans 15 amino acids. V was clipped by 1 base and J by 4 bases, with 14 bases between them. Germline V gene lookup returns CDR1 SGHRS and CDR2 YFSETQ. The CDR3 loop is CASSLHAYDGTEAFF. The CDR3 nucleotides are TGCGCCAGCAGCTTGCACGCGTATGATGGCACTGAAGCTTTCTTT.

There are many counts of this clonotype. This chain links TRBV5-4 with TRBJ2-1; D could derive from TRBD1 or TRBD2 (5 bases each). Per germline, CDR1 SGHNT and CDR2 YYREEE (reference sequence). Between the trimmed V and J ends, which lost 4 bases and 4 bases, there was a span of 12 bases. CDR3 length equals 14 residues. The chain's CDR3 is CASSIYGAYNEQFF. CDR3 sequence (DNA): TGTGCCAGCAGCATCTACGGGGCATACAATGAGCAGTTCTTC. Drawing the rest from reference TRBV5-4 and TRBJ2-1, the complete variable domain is ETGVTQSPTHLIKTRGQQVTLRCSSQSGHNTVSWYQQALGQGPQFIFQYYREEENGRGNFPPRFSGLQFPNYSSELNVNALELDDSALYLCASSIYGAYNEQFFGPGTRLTVL.

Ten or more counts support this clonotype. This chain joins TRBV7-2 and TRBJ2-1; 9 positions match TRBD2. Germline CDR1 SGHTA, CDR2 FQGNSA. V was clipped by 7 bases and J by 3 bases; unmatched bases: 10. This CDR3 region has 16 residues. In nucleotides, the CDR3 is TGTGCCAGCACACTATTAGCGGGGGACCTCTACAATGAGCAGTTCTTC. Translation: CASTLLAGDLYNEQFF.

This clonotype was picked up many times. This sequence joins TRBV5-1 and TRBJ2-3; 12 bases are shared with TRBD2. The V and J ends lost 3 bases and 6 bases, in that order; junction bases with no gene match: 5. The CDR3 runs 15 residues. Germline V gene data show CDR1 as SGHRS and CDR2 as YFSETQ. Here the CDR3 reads CASSYGLAGMDTQYF. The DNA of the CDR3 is TGCGCCAGCAGCTATGGACTAGCGGGGATGGATACGCAGTATTTT.